This T cell receptor beta chain derives from a study of T cells in narcolepsy. CDR3 length: 18 residues. CDR1 and CDR2 from the germline V gene are SGDLS and YYNGEE. Trimming cost V 2 bases and J 1 base, with 16 bases left between them. This table comes from immunoSEQ multiplex PCR, and its TCRdb copy is limited to in-frame clones, with some not included. The sample has some 30,000 clones, approximately 89% seen once; the top ten hold more than 0.75%. Regarding this clone: Antigen unknown.

The study, taken as a whole, reports: Reportedly, autoreactive clonotypes were serially detected in patients' blood but not controls'. In some patient and control memory CD4+ samples, autoreactive clones were absent.

The TCR was taken from a human donor in good health. The rearrangement links TRBV9 to TRBJ2-6; D is possibly TRBD1 (6 bases). Sequenced sample: memory (CD45RA-) CD4+ T cells from blood. The CDR3 bases are TGTGCCAGCAGCGTCATTTCGTGGGGGCGGTCTGGGGCCAACGTCCTGACTTTC. Protein: CASSVISWGRSGANVLTF. The entire variable domain, with the rest obtained from reference TRBV9 and TRBJ2-6, is as follows: DSGVTQTPKHLITATGQRVTLRCSPRSGDLSVYWYQQSLDQGLQFLIQYYNGEERAKGNILERFSAQQFPDLHSELNLSSLELGDSALYFCASSVISWGRSGANVLTFGAGSRLTVL.